Presented here are 24 T cell receptor beta chains from one specimen sequenced in a study of blood T cell repertoires in COVID-19. TCRdb keeps only in-frame clones here, not all; method: immunoSEQ multiplex PCR. The sample lists 200,000 to 250,000 clones; around 90% were seen once. The sample consisted of PBMCs or T cells enriched from blood (not recorded which). These receptors were collected from a woman in her twenties or thirties who had recovered from COVID-19.

J is TRBJ1-1 and V is TRBV29-1, with TRBD1 matching 7 bases. The germline gives CDR1 SQVTM, CDR2 ANQGSEA. V was pared by 6 bases and J by 0 bases, with 7 bases of the junction left unmatched. This CDR3 has 14 residues. The CDR3 spells CSVWDSILNTEAFF. In DNA, the CDR3 is TGCAGCGTCTGGGACAGCATCTTGAACACTGAAGCTTTCTTT.

The chain recombines TRBV7-2 with TRBJ1-6, with a tentative D call TRBD1 (6 bases). Germline V gene lookup returns CDR1 SGHTA and CDR2 FQGNSA. The CDR3 is 16 residues long. V was shortened by 1 base and J by 9 bases, with 16 bases between the two germline ends. The CDR3 DNA reads as TGTGCCAGCAGCTTAGAGGCAGGGGTATCAATTTCACCCCTCCACTTT. Its protein is CASSLEAGVSISPLHF.

The CDR3 nucleotides read TGTGCCAGCAGCCCAGACAAGGTCTATAATTCACCCCTCCACTTT. Its protein is CASSPDKVYNSPLHF. This chain joins TRBV13 and TRBJ1-6; D gene uncertain. V lost 5 bases and J 3 bases, leaving 11 bases between the germline ends. Germline assignment: CDR1 PRHDT and CDR2 FYEKMQ (reference sequence). The CDR3 has 15 amino acids.

CDR3: CASSRRQGRTEAFF. DNA for the CDR3: TGTGCCAGTAGTAGACGACAGGGAAGAACTGAAGCTTTCTTT. The chain employs TRBV19 and TRBJ1-1; 7 bases map to TRBD1. After removal of 4 bases from V and 5 bases from J, the junction contained 7 bases not matched to a gene. The CDR3 length is 14 residues. CDR1 LNHDA and CDR2 SQIVND come from the germline V gene (reference sequence). The complete variable domain, with remaining parts taken from reference TRBV19 and TRBJ1-1, reads DGGITQSPKYLFRKEGQNVTLSCEQNLNHDAMYWYRQDPGQGLRLIYYSQIVNDFQKGDIAEGYSVSREKKESFPLTVTSAQKNPTAFYLCASSRRQGRTEAFFGQGTRLTVV.

The V call is TRBV6-5, the J call TRBJ1-6; D is unresolved. Germline-derived CDR1 and CDR2 are MNHEY and SVGAGI. This CDR3 contains 15 residues. Trimming took 7 bases from V and 4 from J, leaving 14 bases between them. The CDR3 nucleotides are TGTGCCAGCATGTCTAGCGGTGGTTATAATTCACCCCTCCACTTT. This encodes CASMSSGGYNSPLHF.

The CDR3 here is CASRRGRDRAEKLFF. As DNA, the CDR3 is TGTGCCAGTAGAAGGGGCCGGGACAGGGCTGAAAAACTGTTTTTT. J is TRBJ1-4 and V is TRBV19; 9 nucleotides agree with TRBD1. Germline CDR1 and CDR2: LNHDA and SQIVND (reference sequence). Unmatched junction bases numbered 9, after V lost 6 bases and J lost 7 bases. The CDR3 length is 15 residues.

The J gene is TRBJ1-4, the V gene TRBV7-9; no firm D call. V lost 5 bases and J 9 bases, leaving 13 bases between the germline ends. From germline, CDR1 is SEHNR and CDR2 FQNEAQ (reference sequence). CDR3 length: 13 residues. The DNA of the CDR3 is TGTGCCAGCAGCCCGTCAGTCGGGAAAAAACTGTTTTTT. This codes for CASSPSVGKKLFF. Using reference TRBV7-9 and TRBJ1-4 for the parts outside the CDR3, the full variable domain is DTGVSQNPRHKITKRGQNVTFRCDPISEHNRLYWYRQTLGQGPEFLTYFQNEAQLEKSRLLSDRFSAERPKGSFSTLEIQRTEQGDSAMYLCASSPSVGKKLFFGSGTQLSVL.

This chain connects TRBV28 to TRBJ1-4; D is unresolved. Germline V gives CDR1 MDHEN, CDR2 SYDVKM. CDR3 length: 12 amino acids. Trimming pared 6 bases from V and 10 bases from J, leaving 12 bases between. CDR3 in DNA: TGTGCCAGCAGAGACATGGGAGCAAAACTGTTTTTT. It specifies CASRDMGAKLFF.

The chain links TRBV7-3 to TRBJ2-1; 11 nucleotides agree with TRBD1. V lost 5 bases and J lost 4; bases outside the gene matches: 7. Germline V gene sequence: CDR1 SGHTA, CDR2 FQGTGA. The length of the CDR3 is 16 residues. DNA of the CDR3: TGTGCCAGCAGCACATCGGGACAGGGGGATTACAATGAGCAGTTCTTC. It specifies CASSTSGQGDYNEQFF.

The V call is TRBV11-3, the J call TRBJ2-5; the D gene is possibly TRBD2 (6 bases). Germline assignment: CDR1 SGHNT and CDR2 YENEEA. Trimming left V 1 base short and J 2 bases short, with 14 bases between. The CDR3 has 16 residues. DNA of the CDR3: TGTGCCAGCAGCTTAGGAGATAGGGACTCTCAAGAGACCCAGTACTTC. It is translated as CASSLGDRDSQETQYF.

This chain uses TRBV21-1 with TRBJ2-3; whether TRBD1, the table's D call, matches the DNA was not checked. TRBV21-1 is given as a pseudogene. The CDR3 loop spans 14 amino acids. The CDR3 nucleotides are TGTGCCAGCAGCAATACGAGACAAGCAGATACGCAGTATTTT. The encoded protein is CASSNTRQADTQYF.

The chain uses TRBV6-5 and TRBJ1-6; D might be TRBD1 (5 bases). CDR1 is MNHEY and CDR2 is SVGAGI in the germline V gene. This CDR3 contains 14 residues. V lost 2 bases and J 7 bases, leaving 9 bases between the germline ends. Here the CDR3 reads CASSYAGVNSPLHF. The CDR3 coding sequence is TGTGCCAGCAGTTACGCGGGGGTCAATTCACCCCTCCACTTT.

The chain couples TRBV4-3 to TRBJ2-5; TRBD2 matches 9 bases. The CDR3 contains 16 residues. Germline trimming cut 2 bases from V and 5 bases from J; bases unmatched to any gene: 9. In germline, CDR1 is LGHNA, CDR2 YSLEER. The CDR3 loop is CASSQISGGLPETQYF. The CDR3 DNA reads TGCGCCAGCAGCCAAATTAGCGGGGGCCTTCCGGAGACCCAGTACTTC.

The chain joins TRBV25-1 to TRBJ2-3; TRBD2 aligns across 13 bases. The CDR3 totals 15 residues. Germline V gives CDR1 MGHDK, CDR2 SYGVNS. J gave up 5 bases and V 6 bases, and 5 bases lay outside the gene matches. The CDR3 DNA sequence: TGTGCCAGCAGGGTGACTAGCGGGGGGAGAGATACGCAGTATTTT. It specifies CASRVTSGGRDTQYF.

This clone has a single count. This chain connects TRBV18 to TRBJ2-7; possibly TRBD2 for D (6 bases). Trimming left V 0 bases short and J 3 bases short, with 12 bases between. The CDR3 length is 15 residues. In germline, CDR1 is KGHSH, CDR2 LQKENI. The CDR3 nucleotides are TGTGCCAGCTCACCACCGGTCCGGGGGAACTACGAGCAGTACTTC. Translating it yields CASSPPVRGNYEQYF.

This clone has just a few counts. The chain joins TRBV29-1 to TRBJ2-7, with 7 nucleotides matching TRBD2. With 4 bases clipped from V and 1 base from J, the junction kept 4 bases outside the gene matches. This CDR3 contains 13 residues. CDR1 SQVTM and CDR2 ANQGSEA come from the germline V gene. CDR3: CSVGRAGSYEQYF. The CDR3 DNA reads TGCAGCGTTGGCCGAGCGGGGTCCTACGAGCAGTACTTC.

Only one count was recorded for this clone. J is TRBJ2-3 and V is TRBV4-3; 15 nucleotides match TRBD2. V trimming: 4 bases; J trimming: 1 base; junction bases outside the gene matches: 12. There are 20 residues in the CDR3. The germline V gene has CDR1 LGHNA and CDR2 YSLEER. This chain's CDR3 is CASSRALIRTSGGGTDTQYF. The CDR3 region has the DNA TGCGCCAGCAGCCGAGCCCTCATCCGGACTAGCGGGGGGGGCACAGATACGCAGTATTTT.

The V call is TRBV5-1, the J call TRBJ1-6; tentatively, D is TRBD1 (6 bases). Germline V CDR1 and CDR2: SGHRS, YFSETQ. The ends were cut back, 4 bases at V and 5 bases at J, with 13 bases in the middle. CDR3 length equals 15 residues. In DNA form, the CDR3 reads TGCGCCAGCAGCGCCAACAGGGTTCATAATTCACCCCTCCACTTT. This sequence encodes CASSANRVHNSPLHF.

The chain couples TRBV3-1 (or the pseudogene TRBV3-2) to TRBJ2-3; 10 bases map to TRBD2. This CDR3 contains 16 residues. CDR1 LGHDT and CDR2 YNNKEL come from the germline V gene (reference sequence). Germline trimming cut 4 bases from V and 7 bases from J; bases unmatched to any gene: 11. The CDR3 region has the DNA TGTGCCAGCAGCCTACCAGTAGCGGGGGGCCCAAATACGCAGTATTTT. This translates into CASSLPVAGGPNTQYF.

The chain recombines TRBV4-3 with TRBJ1-1, with D perhaps matching TRBD1 (5 bases). The CDR3 consists of 16 residues. Germline values: CDR1 LGHNA, CDR2 YSLEER. The germline V and J ends were trimmed by 0 bases and 1 base, with 12 bases remaining between them. CDR3 sequence: CASSQDYRGGNTEAFF. The CDR3 DNA is TGCGCCAGCAGCCAAGATTATCGGGGGGGGAACACTGAAGCTTTCTTT.

The chain has TRBV15 and TRBJ1-6; 7 nucleotides match TRBD1. CDR3 length: 16 amino acids. CDR1 LNHNV and CDR2 YYDKDF come from the germline V gene (reference sequence). The V segment lost 4 bases and the J segment 1 base; nucleotides outside the gene matches: 4. This CDR3 is CATSTLQGSYNSPLHF. In nucleotides, the CDR3 is TGTGCCACCAGCACCCTACAGGGGTCCTATAATTCACCCCTCCACTTT. Full variable domain (rest looked up from reference TRBV15 and TRBJ1-6): DAMVIQNPRYQVTQFGKPVTLSCSQTLNHNVMYWYQQKSSQAPKLLFHYYDKDFNNEADTPDNFQSRRPNTSFCFLDIRSPGLGDTAMYLCATSTLQGSYNSPLHFGNGTRLTVT.

This chain joins TRBV6-2 or TRBV6-3 and TRBJ2-3; D is possibly TRBD1 (6 bases). The CDR3 extends over 16 amino acids. The germline V gene encodes CDR1 MNHEY and CDR2 SVGEGT. The V and J ends lost 5 bases and 4 bases respectively, with 19 bases between them. The CDR3 DNA reads TGTGCCAGCAGTGCGACCAGTAGGGGGTGGCCAGATACGCAGTATTTT. Protein product: CASSATSRGWPDTQYF.

This clone was recorded only once. V gene TRBV5-6 combines with J gene TRBJ1-6; D not resolved. The length of the CDR3 is 16 residues. The germline V gene has CDR1 SGHDT and CDR2 YYEEEE. Trimming shortened V by 3 bases and J by 6 bases, and 16 bases separated the two germline ends. CDR3 sequence (DNA): TGTGCCAGCAGCTCCTTGGGGTATGGGAGTAATTCACCCCTCCACTTT. It specifies CASSSLGYGSNSPLHF. Full variable domain (outside the CDR3, taken from reference TRBV5-6 and TRBJ1-6): DAGVTQSPTHLIKTRGQQVTLRCSPKSGHDTVSWYQQALGQGPQFIFQYYEEEERQRGNFPDRFSGHQFPNYSSELNVNALLLGDSALYLCASSSLGYGSNSPLHFGNGTRLTVT.

The V call is TRBV6-5, the J call TRBJ1-2, with D maybe TRBD1 (5 bases). V shed 5 bases and J shed 2 bases, with 15 bases lying between them. CDR1 and CDR2 from the germline V gene are MNHEY and SVGAGI. CDR3 length equals 15 residues. CDR3 in DNA: TGTGCCAGCAGTCCCCTCGGGGGAAACAACTATGGCTACACCTTC. Translated: CASSPLGGNNYGYTF.